This T cell receptor (beta chain) comes out of a study of shared clonotypes between healthy human individuals. Overall study results and limits: The study's rarefaction showed incomplete sorted-subset sequencing despite large depth.

Of note for this clone: Antigen unknown.

V lost 3 bases to trimming and J lost 7 bases, with 12 bases between them. Germline assignment: CDR1 SGHTA and CDR2 FQGNSA. The CDR3 is 14 amino acids. Method: immunoSEQ multiplex PCR; TCRdb's copy keeps in-frame clones and lacks some. The sample lists about 1.5 million clones; 95% to 99% were seen once. This chain uses TRBV7-2 with TRBJ1-4, with a possible D match to TRBD1 (6 bases). The sample taken for sequencing was naive CD4+ T cells sorted from blood. The subset is: CD45RA+ positively selected. The sequence derives from a man aged 30 to 45 in good health. CDR3 loop: CASSLRGAGEKLFF. CDR3 DNA sequence: TGTGCCAGCAGCTTGAGGGGGGCGGGTGAAAAACTGTTTTTT.